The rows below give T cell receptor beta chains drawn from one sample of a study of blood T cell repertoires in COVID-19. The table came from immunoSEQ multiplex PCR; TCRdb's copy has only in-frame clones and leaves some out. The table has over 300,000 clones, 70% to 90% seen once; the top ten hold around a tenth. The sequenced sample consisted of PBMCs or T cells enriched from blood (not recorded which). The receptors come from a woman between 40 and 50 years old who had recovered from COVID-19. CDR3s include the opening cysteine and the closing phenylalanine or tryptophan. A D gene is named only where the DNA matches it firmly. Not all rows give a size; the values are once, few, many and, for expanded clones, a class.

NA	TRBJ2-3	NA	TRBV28	TGTGCCAGCGTGGGGGGTACGCAGTATTTT	CASVGGTQYF
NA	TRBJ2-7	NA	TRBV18	TGTGCCAGCTCACCGACCCAGGTCTACGAGCAGTACTTC	CASSPTQVYEQYF
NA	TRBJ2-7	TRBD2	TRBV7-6	TGTGCCAGCAGCTTAGGGCTAGCGGGGATTTACGAGCAGTACTTC	CASSLGLAGIYEQYF
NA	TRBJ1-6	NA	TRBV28	TGTGCCAGCACCCGGGGGGACTATAATTCACCCCTCCACTTT	CASTRGDYNSPLHF
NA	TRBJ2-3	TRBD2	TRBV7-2	TGTGCCAGCAGCCCACTAGGCGGGAGAGTCTCAGATACGCAGTATTTT	CASSPLGGRVSDTQYF
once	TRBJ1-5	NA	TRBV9	TGTGCCAGCAGCGCGGGACAAGGTTATCAGCCCCAGCATTTT	CASSAGQGYQPQHF
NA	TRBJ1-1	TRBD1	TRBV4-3	TGCGCCAGCAGCCAAAGGGACAGAAACACTGAAGCTTTCTTT	CASSQRDRNTEAFF
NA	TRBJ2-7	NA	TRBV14	TGTGCCAGCAGCCGCCGGACAGACTCCTACGAGCAGTACTTC	CASSRRTDSYEQYF
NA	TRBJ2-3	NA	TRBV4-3	TGCGCCAGCAGCCAAGATCGCGGCCCAGATACGCAGTATTTT	CASSQDRGPDTQYF
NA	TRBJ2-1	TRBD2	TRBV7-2	TGTGCCAGCAGCTTACAAATAGCGGGGGAATCCTACAATGAGCAGTTCTTC	CASSLQIAGESYNEQFF
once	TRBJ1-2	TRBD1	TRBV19	TGTGCCAGTAGTGAAACCGGGACAGGGACACTTTATGGCTACACCTTC	CASSETGTGTLYGYTF
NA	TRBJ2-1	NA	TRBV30	TGTGCCTGGAACCGAGGGGGGGCCCGCGATGAGCAGTTCTTC	CAWNRGGARDEQFF
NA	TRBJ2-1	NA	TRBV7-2	TGTGCCAGCAGCTTAGGTTACAGGGCCAATGAGCAGTTCTTC	CASSLGYRANEQFF
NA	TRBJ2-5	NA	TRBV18	TGTGCCAGCTCACTGACTAGCCAAGAGACCCAGTACTTC	CASSLTSQETQYF
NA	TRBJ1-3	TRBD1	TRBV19	TGTGCCAGTAGTACCGGGACAGCCCGAGGGACTGGAAACACCATATATTTT	CASSTGTARGTGNTIYF
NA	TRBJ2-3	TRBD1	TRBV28	TGTGCCAGCAGTCTTTACAGGGGGGAAGGGACGCAGTATTTT	CASSLYRGEGTQYF
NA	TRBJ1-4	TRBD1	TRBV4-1	TGCGCCAGCAGCCAAGAAACAGGGGCTAATGAAAAACTGTTTTTT	CASSQETGANEKLFF
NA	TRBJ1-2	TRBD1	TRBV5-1	TGCGCCAGCGGCAAGGCTACAGGGGGCGAGGACTATGGCTACACCTTC	CASGKATGGEDYGYTF
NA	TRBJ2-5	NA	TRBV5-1	TGCGCCAGCAGCTCGGCGACAGTCCAAGAGACCCAGTACTTC	CASSSATVQETQYF
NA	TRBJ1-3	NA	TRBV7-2	TGTGCCAGCAGCGAAAGACAGGACCTCTCTGGAAACACCATATATTTT	CASSERQDLSGNTIYF
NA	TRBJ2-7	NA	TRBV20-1	TGCAGTGCTAGTAGACAAACGGTCCCCTCCTACGAGCAGTACTTC	CSASRQTVPSYEQYF
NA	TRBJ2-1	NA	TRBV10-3	TGTGCCATCAGTGCCCCTCGGGGGGCCCCTCCCTCCTACAATGAGCAGTTCTTC	CAISAPRGAPPSYNEQFF
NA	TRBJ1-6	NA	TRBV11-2	TGTGCCAGCAGCCCACGAGGAGGGTCCGGTTCACCCCTCCACTTT	CASSPRGGSGSPLHF
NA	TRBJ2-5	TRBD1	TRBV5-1	TGCGCCAGCAGCTGGGACAGTCAGACCCAGTACTTC	CASSWDSQTQYF
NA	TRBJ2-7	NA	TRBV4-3	TGCGCCAGCAGCCAGCAGGGAATTTTAGACGAGCAGTACTTC	CASSQQGILDEQYF
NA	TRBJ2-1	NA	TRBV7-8	TGTGCCAGCAGCTTAGCGTGGCGGAGGTACTACAATGAGCAGTTCTTC	CASSLAWRRYYNEQFF
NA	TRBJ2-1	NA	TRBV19	TGTGCCAGTAGTATAGGCAGGGCGACCTACAATGAGCAGTTCTTC	CASSIGRATYNEQFF
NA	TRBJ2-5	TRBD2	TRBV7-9	TGTGCCAGCAGCTTCGCAAGCGGGAGGGGGGGAGAGACCCAGTACTTC	CASSFASGRGGETQYF
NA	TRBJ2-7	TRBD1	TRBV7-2	TGTGCCAGCAGCTTAGTCGGACAGGGTACCTACGAGCAGTACTTC	CASSLVGQGTYEQYF
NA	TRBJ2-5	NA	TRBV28	TGTGCCAGCAGTTTGTCAGGGGATCGAGAGACCCAGTACTTC	CASSLSGDRETQYF
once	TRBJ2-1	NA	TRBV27	TGTGCCAGCAGTTTATCCGCAGGATCTTACAATGAGCAGTTCTTC	CASSLSAGSYNEQFF
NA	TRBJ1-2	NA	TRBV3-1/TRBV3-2	TGTGCCAGCAGCCAAGATCAGGGCGGGGTCAGTGGCTACACCTTC	CASSQDQGGVSGYTF
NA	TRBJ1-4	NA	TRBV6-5	TGTGCCAGTGGGGCCAGGGCGGGGGAAAAACTGTTTTTT	CASGARAGEKLFF
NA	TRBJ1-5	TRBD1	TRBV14	TGTGCCAGCAGCCGGAGACAGGGGAGCAATCAGCCCCAGCATTTT	CASSRRQGSNQPQHF
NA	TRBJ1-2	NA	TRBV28	TGTGCCAGCAGTTTAACCCCTAGACAGGACTATGGCTACACCTTC	CASSLTPRQDYGYTF
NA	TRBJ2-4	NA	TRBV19	TGTGCCAGTAGTATATTTCAGGAAAACATTCAGTACTTC	CASSIFQENIQYF
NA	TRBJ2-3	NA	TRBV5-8	TGTGCCAGCAGCTTATTGAGCGGTCCAGAGACGCAGTATTTT	CASSLLSGPETQYF